These 14 T cell receptor beta chains were sequenced from one sample in a study of blood T cell repertoires in COVID-19. Some clones are missing from TCRdb's copy, which holds only in-frame ones; the method was immunoSEQ multiplex PCR. The sample shows under 250,000 clones, roughly 84% of them seen only once. Sequenced input: peripheral blood. The receptors come from a man aged 45 to 65 with COVID-19, enrolled during active disease.

The chain joins TRBV7-9 to TRBJ2-1; 10 bases line up with TRBD1. Germline CDR1 SEHNR, CDR2 FQNEAQ (reference sequence). This CDR3 spans 13 amino acids. V dropped 5 bases and J dropped 10; count of bases not matched to a gene: 5. The CDR3 bases are TGTGCCAGCAGCCAAGGGACAGGGGCCGAGCAGTTCTTC. Translation: CASSQGTGAEQFF.

The V and J genes are TRBV6-5 and TRBJ2-7; 9 positions agree with TRBD2. Germline V gene lookup returns CDR1 MNHEY and CDR2 SVGAGI. Trimming took 10 bases from V and 3 from J; bases not matched to a gene: 10. CDR3 length equals 14 residues. The CDR3 here is CATTLGTSNYEQYF. For the CDR3, the DNA is TGTGCCACTACACTCGGGACTAGCAACTACGAGCAGTACTTC.

The chain is built from TRBV27 and TRBJ1-4, with a possible D match to TRBD1 (5 bases). Trimming cost V 1 base and J 0 bases, with 9 bases left between them. The CDR3 runs 16 residues. CDR1 and CDR2 from the germline V gene are MNHEY and SMNVEV (reference sequence). The CDR3 DNA is TGTGCCAGCAGTTTATATCGGGGGGCAACTAATGAAAAACTGTTTTTT. It specifies CASSLYRGATNEKLFF.

The chain uses TRBV7-6 and TRBJ2-3; 12 nucleotides match TRBD2. V trimming: 4 bases; J trimming: 2 bases; junction bases outside the gene matches: 4. The V gene's germline CDR1 is SGHVS and CDR2 FNYEAQ. The CDR3 is made up of 16 amino acids. CDR3 nucleotides: TGTGCCAGCAGCTCCCTAGCGGGGGGGCTCACAGATACGCAGTATTTT. As protein: CASSSLAGGLTDTQYF.

The gene calls are TRBV19 and TRBJ2-7, with D possibly matching TRBD1 (5 bases). V was cut by 1 base and J by 3 bases, with 13 bases left in between. The V gene's germline CDR1 is LNHDA and CDR2 SQIVND (reference sequence). The CDR3 is made up of 15 amino acids. This chain's CDR3 is CASSIVSQGNYEQYF. CDR3 nucleotide sequence: TGTGCCAGTAGTATAGTCAGCCAGGGTAACTACGAGCAGTACTTC.

This clone occurred once. The J gene is TRBJ1-4, the V gene TRBV6-6; 9 nucleotides align to TRBD1. Trimming at V came to 6 bases and at J to 10 bases, leaving 9 bases not matched to a gene. Germline V lookup: CDR1 MNHNY, CDR2 SVGAGI (reference sequence). The CDR3 length is 14 residues. The CDR3 coding sequence is TGTGCCAGCAGCCCCCGGACAGGGGACGGAAAACTGTTTTTT. Amino acid sequence: CASSPRTGDGKLFF.

V usage is TRBV24-1 and J usage is TRBJ2-3; TRBD2 matches 9 bases. The J segment lost 4 bases and the V segment lost 5 bases, leaving 9 bases of the junction unmatched. CDR1 KGHDR and CDR2 SFDVKD come from the germline V gene. CDR3 length: 16 residues. The CDR3 reads CATSGVVAGEADTQYF. The CDR3 DNA follows: TGTGCCACCAGTGGTGTAGTAGCGGGGGAGGCAGATACGCAGTATTTT.

This clone is a singleton in its sample. The rearrangement uses TRBV6-5 and TRBJ1-2; possible D gene TRBD1, 5 bases. From germline, CDR1 is MNHEY and CDR2 SVGAGI. V gave up 7 bases and J gave up 0 bases, with 12 bases separating them. CDR3 length equals 14 residues. The CDR3 spells CASIAAGPNYGYTF. CDR3 nucleotide sequence: TGTGCCAGCATAGCAGCGGGGCCTAACTATGGCTACACCTTC.

The chain links TRBV6-5 to TRBJ1-4; no firm D call. Germline loops: CDR1 MNHEY, CDR2 SVGAGI. The CDR3 contains 13 residues. V gave up 0 bases and J gave up 6 bases, with 5 bases separating them. The CDR3 sequence is CASSYSGDEKLFF. The CDR3 DNA follows: TGTGCCAGCAGTTACTCCGGGGATGAAAAACTGTTTTTT.

The chain joins TRBV10-3 to TRBJ2-3; 8 bases agree with TRBD2. V trimming: 6 bases; J trimming: 6 bases; junction bases outside the gene matches: 14. The CDR3 runs 16 residues. The germline V gene has CDR1 ENHRY and CDR2 SYGVKD. The CDR3 DNA sequence: TGTGCCATCAGGCCCCTCGCGGGGGGAAGTATGGATACGCAGTATTTT. Residues: CAIRPLAGGSMDTQYF.

This chain joins TRBV9 and TRBJ2-1, with D tentatively TRBD2 (7 bases). The germline gives CDR1 SGDLS, CDR2 YYNGEE. Trimming removed 4 bases from V and 10 bases from J, with 18 bases in between. The length of the CDR3 is 14 residues. The CDR3, as DNA: TGTGCCAGCAGCCCAGAGGGGGGGAGTAGCGAGCAGTTCTTC. Its translation is CASSPEGGSSEQFF.

CDR3 DNA sequence: TGTGCCAGCAGCCCCGGGACAGATACAGATACGCAGTATTTT. It translates to CASSPGTDTDTQYF. V and J are TRBV7-2 and TRBJ2-3; 7 bases are a match to TRBD1. Per germline, CDR1 SGHTA and CDR2 FQGNSA. CDR3 length: 14 residues. Unmatched junction bases numbered 5, after V lost 5 bases and J lost 3 bases.

The chain carries TRBV7-2 and TRBJ1-2; tentative D call: TRBD1 (6 bases). Trimming removed 2 bases at V and 7 bases at J, with 11 bases between. CDR1 is SGHTA and CDR2 is FQGNSA in the germline V gene. This CDR3 has 13 residues. The CDR3, as DNA: TGTGCCAGCAGCTTAAGAGGGGGTCCTGGCTACACCTTC. Translated, it gives CASSLRGGPGYTF.

The chain joins TRBV3-1 (or the pseudogene TRBV3-2) to TRBJ2-7, with 7 bases lining up with TRBD1. The CDR3 is made up of 15 amino acids. The V gene end was trimmed by 2 bases and the J gene end by 5 bases; junction bases not matched to a gene: 9. In germline, CDR1 is LGHDT, CDR2 YNNKEL (reference sequence). The CDR3 DNA reads as TGTGCCAGCAGCCAAAATCACGGACAGGTTAACGAGCAGTACTTC. Protein: CASSQNHGQVNEQYF.